Presented here are 15 T cell receptor beta chains from one specimen sequenced in a study of cytomegalovirus exposure and HLA in healthy donors. The data were produced by immunoSEQ multiplex PCR, yet TCRdb's version contains in-frame clones alone and is incomplete. The table shows some 140,000 clones, with almost 85% occurring only once. Input material: PBMCs. Receptors originate from a young man in good health and CMV-seropositive.

V is TRBV7-8 and J is TRBJ1-2, with D possibly TRBD1 on 5 matching bases. Trimming pared 5 bases from V and 8 bases from J, leaving 15 bases between. Germline V CDR1 and CDR2: SGHVS, FQNEAQ. CDR3 size: 13 residues. This chain's CDR3 is CASSAPGEGGYTF. The CDR3, as DNA: TGTGCCAGCAGCGCCCCGGGGGAAGGAGGCTACACCTTC.

The count of this clone is one. The V and J genes are TRBV4-2 and TRBJ2-7, with 10 nucleotides matching TRBD2. V trimming: 0 bases; J trimming: 3 bases; junction bases outside the gene matches: 11. Germline V gives CDR1 LGHNA, CDR2 YNFKEQ. This CDR3 has 18 residues. CDR3: CASSQDGASGGNIYEQYF. The CDR3 region has the DNA TGTGCCAGCAGCCAAGATGGAGCTAGCGGGGGCAACATCTACGAGCAGTACTTC.

The chain has TRBV5-1 and TRBJ2-3, with D possibly being TRBD1 (5 bases). Trimming took off 1 base at V and 3 bases at J, with 12 bases between the two ends. The CDR3 loop spans 15 amino acids. Germline CDR1 is SGHRS and CDR2 is YFSETQ. The CDR3 is CASSLTGFPTDTQYF. As DNA, the CDR3 is TGCGCCAGCAGCTTGACAGGTTTTCCGACAGATACGCAGTATTTT.

CDR3 loop: CASSEGGLGHLRGGYTF. CDR3 nucleotides: TGTGCCAGCAGTGAGGGGGGTCTAGGACATCTGCGGGGTGGCTACACCTTC. The chain carries TRBV25-1 and TRBJ1-2; TRBD1 is a possible D gene (5 bases). The CDR3 is 17 amino acids. Germline V gives CDR1 MGHDK, CDR2 SYGVNS. The V and J ends lost 3 bases and 7 bases respectively, with 24 bases between them.

The rearrangement joins TRBV7-2 to TRBJ1-1; D gene uncertain. Trimming removed 3 bases from V and 8 bases from J, with 10 bases in between. The CDR3 totals 12 residues. The V gene's germline CDR1 is SGHTA and CDR2 FQGNSA. In DNA, the CDR3 is TGTGCCAGCAGCTTTATGGGCAAGGAAGCTTTCTTT. Its translation is CASSFMGKEAFF. The variable domain in full, completed from reference TRBV7-2 and TRBJ1-1, reads GAGVSQSPSNKVTEKGKDVELRCDPISGHTALYWYRQSLGQGLEFLIYFQGNSAPDKSGLPSDRFSAERTGGSVSTLTIQRTQQEDSAVYLCASSFMGKEAFFGQGTRLTVV.

V and J are TRBV7-2 and TRBJ2-1; the D gene is possibly TRBD1 (6 bases). There are 15 residues in the CDR3. The V gene lost 1 base and the J gene lost 4 bases, with 11 bases spanning the gap. The V gene's germline CDR1 is SGHTA and CDR2 FQGNSA. The CDR3, as DNA: TGTGCCAGCAGCTTAGGGGACAAGCCTTACAATGAGCAGTTCTTC. This codes for CASSLGDKPYNEQFF.

This clone was found once. The rearrangement joins TRBV4-2 to TRBJ2-1, with a tentative D call TRBD2 (6 bases). CDR3 length equals 16 residues. CDR1 and CDR2 (germline): LGHNA, YNFKEQ. Between the trimmed V and J ends, which lost 3 bases and 2 bases, there was a span of 14 bases. The CDR3 reads CASSQGGGLAYNEQFF. CDR3 DNA: TGTGCCAGCAGCCAGGGTGGGGGGTTGGCCTACAATGAGCAGTTCTTC.

V and J are TRBV7-7 and TRBJ2-2, with D maybe TRBD2 (6 bases). V gave up 5 bases and J gave up 6 bases, with 16 bases separating them. Germline lookup yields CDR1 SSHAT and CDR2 FNYEAQ (reference sequence). This CDR3 region has 15 residues. The CDR3 reads CASSPVGTPAGELFF. DNA of the CDR3: TGTGCCAGCAGCCCAGTGGGGACTCCGGCCGGGGAGCTGTTTTTT.

V is TRBV7-3 and J is TRBJ2-2; D gene uncertain. V was pared by 5 bases and J by 1 base, with 11 bases between. CDR3 size: 15 residues. Germline V gene sequence: CDR1 SGHTA, CDR2 FQGTGA. The CDR3 DNA follows: TGTGCCAGCAGCCTAAAATCAGGGAACACCGGGGAGCTGTTTTTT. Translating gives CASSLKSGNTGELFF.

This clone has just a few counts. The CDR3 spells CASSVGTSGLRDTQYF. The CDR3 DNA reads TGTGCCAGCAGCGTAGGGACTAGCGGATTACGAGATACGCAGTATTTT. The rearrangement uses TRBV9 and TRBJ2-3; TRBD2 aligns across 10 bases. The CDR3 is 16 amino acids. Germline CDR1 is SGDLS and CDR2 is YYNGEE. Trimming at V came to 0 bases and at J to 5 bases, leaving 6 bases not matched to a gene.

The chain recombines TRBV9 with TRBJ2-7; D gene uncertain. Trimming stripped 0 bases from V and 2 bases from J, with 12 bases between. CDR3 length equals 15 residues. Germline CDR1 reads SGDLS; CDR2 reads YYNGEE. The CDR3 sequence is CASSVGVTAAYEQYF. The CDR3 bases are TGTGCCAGCAGCGTAGGGGTGACTGCCGCCTACGAGCAGTACTTC.

The chain combines TRBV2 with TRBJ2-7, with D hard to call. The length of the CDR3 is 11 residues. The V gene's germline CDR1 is SNHLY and CDR2 FYNNEI. V was shortened by 4 bases and J by 2 bases, with 3 bases between the two germline ends. In DNA form, the CDR3 reads TGTGCCAGCAGTGGAGCCTACGAGCAGTACTTC. Translated: CASSGAYEQYF.

The chain is built from TRBV7-6 and TRBJ2-7; TRBD1 matches at 8 bases. V lost 4 bases and J lost 3; bases outside the gene matches: 8. From germline, CDR1 is SGHVS and CDR2 FNYEAQ. There are 15 residues in the CDR3. Written as DNA, the CDR3 is TGTGCCAGCAGCTCCGCCGGGACAGGACACTACGAGCAGTACTTC. Translation: CASSSAGTGHYEQYF.

V and J are TRBV5-1 and TRBJ2-1, with TRBD2 matching 14 bases. V was pared by 0 bases and J by 6 bases, with 5 bases of the junction left unmatched. From germline, CDR1 is SGHRS and CDR2 YFSETQ. The CDR3 contains 17 residues. The CDR3 sequence: CASSLGLAGGPRNEQFF. DNA of the CDR3: TGCGCCAGCAGCTTGGGACTAGCGGGAGGGCCCCGCAATGAGCAGTTCTTC.

V gene TRBV2 combines with J gene TRBJ2-2, with 8 bases matching TRBD2. V dropped 7 bases and J dropped 7; count of bases not matched to a gene: 17. Germline CDR1 is SNHLY and CDR2 is FYNNEI. This CDR3 has 17 residues. CDR3 loop: CASTPGWTGGPSGELFF. The CDR3 DNA follows: TGTGCCAGCACCCCCGGGTGGACGGGGGGGCCGAGCGGGGAGCTGTTTTTT.